A selection of T cell receptor beta chains follows, all from one sample in a study of blood T cell repertoires in COVID-19. Sequencing used immunoSEQ multiplex PCR; TCRdb keeps in-frame clones, though not all of them. The sample lists 150,000 or so clones, 75% to 85% occurring once. Sequenced material: peripheral blood. The receptors derive from a human donor in a cohort sampled during active COVID-19. CDR3s include the opening cysteine and the closing phenylalanine or tryptophan. Each record gives: J gene, clone size, V gene, D gene, CDR3 DNA, CDR3 protein. The D gene is left open where the match is weak. Clone size is given for some rows only: seen once, a few or many times, or a class if the clone is expanded.

j_call: TRBJ1-4
clone_size: NA
v_call: TRBV5-6
d_call: NA
cdr3_nt: TGTGCCAGCAGCTTTGGGACAATTGGTGAAAAACTGTTTTTT
cdr3_aa: CASSFGTIGEKLFF

j_call: TRBJ1-4
clone_size: NA
v_call: TRBV6-6
d_call: NA
cdr3_nt: TGTGCCAGCAGAAAGACAGCAACTAATGAAAAACTGTTTTTT
cdr3_aa: CASRKTATNEKLFF

j_call: TRBJ1-1
clone_size: NA
v_call: TRBV4-3
d_call: TRBD1
cdr3_nt: TGCGCCAGCAGCCGCCAGGGGGGGAACACTGAAGCTTTCTTT
cdr3_aa: CASSRQGGNTEAFF

j_call: TRBJ1-5
clone_size: NA
v_call: TRBV4-3
d_call: TRBD1
cdr3_nt: TGCGCCAGCAGCCTAGGGACAGGGGGCCAGCCCCAGCATTTT
cdr3_aa: CASSLGTGGQPQHF

j_call: TRBJ2-1
clone_size: NA
v_call: TRBV11-2
d_call: TRBD2
cdr3_nt: TGTGCCAGCAGCTTTTGGAGCGGGGGTTCCTACAATGAGCAGTTCTTC
cdr3_aa: CASSFWSGGSYNEQFF

j_call: TRBJ2-3
clone_size: NA
v_call: TRBV5-6
d_call: TRBD1
cdr3_nt: TGTGCCAGCAGCGTAACCGGGACAGGGATTACAGATACGCAGTATTTT
cdr3_aa: CASSVTGTGITDTQYF

j_call: TRBJ1-3
clone_size: NA
v_call: TRBV7-9
d_call: TRBD1
cdr3_nt: TGTGCCAGCAGCTTAGAGGGGGCGAGAGCCCTCTCTGGAAACACCATATATTTT
cdr3_aa: CASSLEGARALSGNTIYF

j_call: TRBJ2-3
clone_size: NA
v_call: TRBV27
d_call: TRBD2
cdr3_nt: TGTGCCAGCAGCCCCCTACGACTAGCGGGAGGAGATACGCAGTATTTT
cdr3_aa: CASSPLRLAGGDTQYF

j_call: TRBJ2-2
clone_size: NA
v_call: TRBV9
d_call: TRBD1
cdr3_nt: TGTGCCAGCAGCGAGAGGACAGGGAGAGGCACCGGGGAGCTGTTTTTT
cdr3_aa: CASSERTGRGTGELFF

j_call: TRBJ2-7
clone_size: NA
v_call: TRBV10-3
d_call: NA
cdr3_nt: TGTGCCATCAGTGAGCAGGGCGCAAAGTACTTC
cdr3_aa: CAISEQGAKYF

j_call: TRBJ1-2
clone_size: NA
v_call: TRBV10-3
d_call: NA
cdr3_nt: TGTGCCATCAGTGAGTTGAGGAGTGGCTACACCTTC
cdr3_aa: CAISELRSGYTF

j_call: TRBJ1-6
clone_size: NA
v_call: TRBV30
d_call: NA
cdr3_nt: TGTGCCTGGAAGCCCGACTATAATTCACCCCTCCACTTT
cdr3_aa: CAWKPDYNSPLHF

j_call: TRBJ2-3
clone_size: NA
v_call: TRBV19
d_call: NA
cdr3_nt: TGTGCCAGTAGTATAGAGGCAGCGAACACAGATACGCAGTATTTT
cdr3_aa: CASSIEAANTDTQYF

j_call: TRBJ1-5
clone_size: NA
v_call: TRBV7-2
d_call: NA
cdr3_nt: TGTGCCAGCAGCTTCGACAGTAGGCAGCCCCAGCATTTT
cdr3_aa: CASSFDSRQPQHF

j_call: TRBJ1-1
clone_size: NA
v_call: TRBV19
d_call: NA
cdr3_nt: TGTGCCAGTAGTATAGCGAGGACTGAAGCTTTCTTT
cdr3_aa: CASSIARTEAFF

j_call: TRBJ2-3
clone_size: many
v_call: TRBV12-3/TRBV12-4
d_call: NA
cdr3_nt: TGTGCCAGCAGTTTTAACACAGATACGCAGTATTTT
cdr3_aa: CASSFNTDTQYF

j_call: TRBJ2-5
clone_size: NA
v_call: TRBV11-2
d_call: TRBD2
cdr3_nt: TGTGCCAGCAGCCAAAGGGACTACTTCCAAGAGACCCAGTACTTC
cdr3_aa: CASSQRDYFQETQYF

j_call: TRBJ1-6
clone_size: once
v_call: TRBV7-2
d_call: NA
cdr3_nt: TGTGCCAGCAGACCAACAGTCAGCTCCTATAATTCACCCCTCCACTTT
cdr3_aa: CASRPTVSSYNSPLHF

j_call: TRBJ2-7
clone_size: NA
v_call: TRBV11-2
d_call: NA
cdr3_nt: TGTGCCAGCAGCCAGACTGGAGGCTACGAGCAGTACTTC
cdr3_aa: CASSQTGGYEQYF

j_call: TRBJ2-2
clone_size: NA
v_call: TRBV5-4
d_call: NA
cdr3_nt: TGTGCCAGCAGCTTGTCAGGGGACGCCGGGGAGCTGTTTTTT
cdr3_aa: CASSLSGDAGELFF

j_call: TRBJ1-3
clone_size: NA
v_call: TRBV6-5
d_call: NA
cdr3_nt: TGTGCCAGCAGTTACGCACAGGGAAACACCATATATTTT
cdr3_aa: CASSYAQGNTIYF

j_call: TRBJ2-3
clone_size: NA
v_call: TRBV6-2/TRBV6-3
d_call: NA
cdr3_nt: TGTGCCAGCAGTTCAGGGTCTAGCACAGATACGCAGTATTTT
cdr3_aa: CASSSGSSTDTQYF

j_call: TRBJ1-2
clone_size: NA
v_call: TRBV27
d_call: TRBD1
cdr3_nt: TGTGCCAGCAGTTTATCGATTGGGGTTGACAGGGGAGACTATGGCTACACCTTC
cdr3_aa: CASSLSIGVDRGDYGYTF

j_call: TRBJ2-1
clone_size: NA
v_call: TRBV18
d_call: NA
cdr3_nt: TGTGCCAGCTCTTTCGACCGGGTCTCCAGCGGCAATGAGCAGTTCTTC
cdr3_aa: CASSFDRVSSGNEQFF

j_call: TRBJ2-1
clone_size: NA
v_call: TRBV9
d_call: TRBD2
cdr3_nt: TGTGCCAGCAGCCCCCAGTGGGGGACTAGCGGGGACAATGAGCAGTTCTTC
cdr3_aa: CASSPQWGTSGDNEQFF

j_call: TRBJ2-3
clone_size: NA
v_call: TRBV6-2/TRBV6-3
d_call: TRBD2
cdr3_nt: TGTGCCAGCAGTTTTTACGGACTAGCGGGGTCTCCCACAGATACGCAGTATTTT
cdr3_aa: CASSFYGLAGSPTDTQYF

j_call: TRBJ1-4
clone_size: NA
v_call: TRBV6-1
d_call: NA
cdr3_nt: TGTGCCAGCAGTGAAAGGGGCAGGTCCCTTCGAGTCGGGTTTTTT
cdr3_aa: CASSERGRSLRVGFF

j_call: TRBJ2-7
clone_size: NA
v_call: TRBV7-2
d_call: TRBD1
cdr3_nt: TGTGCCAGCAGCATATTACAGGGGTACGAGCAGTACTTC
cdr3_aa: CASSILQGYEQYF

j_call: TRBJ2-7
clone_size: NA
v_call: TRBV29-1
d_call: TRBD1
cdr3_nt: TGCAGCGTTCAGACAGGGATTTCCGAGCAGTACTTC
cdr3_aa: CSVQTGISEQYF

j_call: TRBJ1-1
clone_size: NA
v_call: TRBV7-9
d_call: TRBD1
cdr3_nt: TGTGCCAGCAGCTTAGGACAGGGGGGGAACACTGAAGCTTTCTTT
cdr3_aa: CASSLGQGGNTEAFF

j_call: TRBJ2-1
clone_size: NA
v_call: TRBV29-1
d_call: NA
cdr3_nt: TGCAGCGTGGGGATTTCGGGGTCACTAGAAGAGCAGTTCTTC
cdr3_aa: CSVGISGSLEEQFF

j_call: TRBJ2-5
clone_size: once
v_call: TRBV11-2
d_call: TRBD2
cdr3_nt: TGTGCCAGCAGCTTAGATAACCTAGCGGGAGAAGAGACCCAGTACTTC
cdr3_aa: CASSLDNLAGEETQYF

j_call: TRBJ1-2
clone_size: NA
v_call: TRBV7-2
d_call: TRBD1
cdr3_nt: TGTGCCAGCAGCTTAGACAGGGGAGGTGGCTACACCTTC
cdr3_aa: CASSLDRGGGYTF

j_call: TRBJ1-6
clone_size: NA
v_call: TRBV6-5
d_call: NA
cdr3_nt: TGTGCCATCAGCTGGGGGGATTCACCCCTCCACTTT
cdr3_aa: CAISWGDSPLHF

j_call: TRBJ2-7
clone_size: NA
v_call: TRBV5-1
d_call: NA
cdr3_nt: TGCGCCAGCAGCTTGTACGGTCCGACCTACGAGCAGTACTTC
cdr3_aa: CASSLYGPTYEQYF

j_call: TRBJ1-1
clone_size: NA
v_call: TRBV6-1
d_call: NA
cdr3_nt: TGTGCCAGCAGTGATTGGCAGGAGGCTCCTATCGCTGAAGCTTTCTTT
cdr3_aa: CASSDWQEAPIAEAFF

j_call: TRBJ1-2
clone_size: NA
v_call: TRBV29-1
d_call: TRBD1
cdr3_nt: TGCAGCGTTGACAGGGGGGTCTATGGCTACACCTTC
cdr3_aa: CSVDRGVYGYTF

j_call: TRBJ2-6
clone_size: NA
v_call: TRBV9
d_call: NA
cdr3_nt: TGTGCCAGCAGCGTAGGATCCGTTACAAACGGGGCCAACGTCCTGACTTTC
cdr3_aa: CASSVGSVTNGANVLTF

j_call: TRBJ2-7
clone_size: NA
v_call: TRBV12-3/TRBV12-4
d_call: NA
cdr3_nt: TGTGCCAGCAGTTTATCCCCCGGGGAGCAGTACTTC
cdr3_aa: CASSLSPGEQYF

j_call: TRBJ2-7
clone_size: NA
v_call: TRBV5-6
d_call: TRBD1
cdr3_nt: TGTGCCAGCAGTCCCGACAGGGGGCACTCCTACGAGCAGTACTTC
cdr3_aa: CASSPDRGHSYEQYF

j_call: TRBJ1-4
clone_size: NA
v_call: TRBV7-9
d_call: TRBD1
cdr3_nt: TGTGCCAGCAGCTCAGTCCCGGGACAGGGGATGAATGAAAAACTGTTTTTT
cdr3_aa: CASSSVPGQGMNEKLFF